The next 6 T cell receptor beta chains were all read from a single sample in a study of T-cell reconstitution after alpha-beta-depleted transplantation in children. Construction of the TCRbeta library involved unique molecular identifiers. TCRdb itself ran the PCR reads through MiXCR, one entry per CDR3 protein. The data hold approximately 1,000,000 distinct CDR3 sequences, with roughly 31% observed a single time. Here the sequenced sample was PBMCs, mostly from graft donor cells, taken 360 days after TCRalphabeta/CD19-depleted stem cell transplant. The source is a boy younger than two who had a stem cell transplant for SCID, so the T cells may come from the graft donor.

The gene calls are TRBV7-9 and TRBJ1-5; D remains unclear. CDR3 length equals 16 residues. Trimming removed 1 base from V and 3 bases from J, with 13 bases in between. CDR1 is SEHNR, CDR2 FQNEAQ, per germline (reference sequence). CDR3 nucleotide sequence: TGTGCCAGCAGCTTAGTATCGGCGGGAATCAATCAGCCCCAGCATTTT. It yields the protein CASSLVSAGINQPQHF.

This clonotype turned up a few times. The rearrangement uses TRBV30 and TRBJ2-3, with a tentative D call TRBD1 (6 bases). Germline values: CDR1 GTSNPN, CDR2 SVGIG (reference sequence). Trimming cost V 0 bases and J 3 bases, with 10 bases left between them. This CDR3 has 14 amino acids. The CDR3 reads CAWSVHRVTDTQYF. The CDR3, as DNA: TGTGCCTGGAGTGTACACAGGGTAACAGATACGCAGTATTTT.

The DNA of the CDR3 is TGTGCCAGCAGTTCCTATTCACGTGAAAAACTGTTTTTT. As protein: CASSSYSREKLFF. This chain connects TRBV12-3 or TRBV12-4 to TRBJ1-4; D remains unclear. The CDR3 sequence is 13 residues long. Trimming cost V 4 bases and J 7 bases, with 10 bases left between them.

This chain joins TRBV20-1 and TRBJ2-7, with D unresolved. The CDR3 runs 15 residues. V was trimmed by 1 base and J by 1 base, leaving 14 bases between them. The germline V gene has CDR1 DFQATT and CDR2 SNEGSKA (reference sequence). The CDR3 region has the DNA TGCAGTGCTAGAGTGAACGGACGGGTTTCCTACGAGCAGTACTTC. Amino acid sequence: CSARVNGRVSYEQYF.

This clonotype has a handful of counts. The V and J genes are TRBV12-3 or TRBV12-4 and TRBJ2-1; the D gene is possibly TRBD2 (7 bases). Trimming took 4 bases from V and 3 from J, leaving 16 bases between them. This CDR3 has 16 residues. DNA for the CDR3: TGTGCCAGCAGTTCGCGGGGGCGCCTTATCTACAATGAGCAGTTCTTC. Amino acid sequence: CASSSRGRLIYNEQFF.

This clonotype has just a few counts. This chain joins TRBV11-1 and TRBJ2-7; TRBD2 is a possible D gene (7 bases). The CDR3 contains 18 residues. CDR1 and CDR2 from the germline V gene are SGHAT and FQDESV (reference sequence). V lost 3 bases and J 0 bases, leaving 21 bases between the germline ends. CDR3 region: CASSFLPIRGASSYEQYF. Written as DNA, the CDR3 is TGTGCCAGCAGCTTTTTGCCGATTCGGGGGGCGAGCTCCTACGAGCAGTACTTC.